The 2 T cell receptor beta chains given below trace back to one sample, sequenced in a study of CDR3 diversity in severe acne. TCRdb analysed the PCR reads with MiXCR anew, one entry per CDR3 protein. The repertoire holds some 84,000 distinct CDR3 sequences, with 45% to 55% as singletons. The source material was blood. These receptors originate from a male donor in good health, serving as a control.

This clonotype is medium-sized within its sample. The CDR3 region is CASSYQGAYEQYF. The CDR3 DNA reads TGTGCCAGCAGTTACCAAGGGGCCTACGAGCAGTACTTC. The chain combines TRBV6-5 with TRBJ2-7; D may be TRBD1 (5 bases). Germline V gene lookup returns CDR1 MNHEY and CDR2 SVGAGI. CDR3 size: 13 residues. V lost 2 bases to trimming and J lost 2 bases, with 7 bases between them.

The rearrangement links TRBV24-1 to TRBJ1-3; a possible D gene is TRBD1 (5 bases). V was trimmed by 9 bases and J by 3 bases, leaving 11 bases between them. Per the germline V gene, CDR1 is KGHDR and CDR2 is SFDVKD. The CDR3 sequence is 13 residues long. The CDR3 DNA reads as TGTGCCACCTCCGGGGCAGATGGAAACACCATATATTTT. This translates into CATSGADGNTIYF.